This T cell receptor beta chain was obtained from a study of OX40 agonist ivuxolimab in advanced cancers. There are 17 residues in the CDR3. Trimming took 6 bases from V and 3 from J; bases not matched to a gene: 15. Germline loops: CDR1 MRHNA, CDR2 SNTAGT. Data came from immunoSEQ multiplex PCR; TCRdb stores just in-frame clones and leaves some out. The data show tens of thousands of clones, roughly nine tenths seen once. J is TRBJ2-7 and V is TRBV6-4; TRBD2 aligns across 9 bases. The specimen was CD4+ or CD8+ T cells sorted from blood, collected in a trial of the OX40 agonist ivuxolimab. This clonotype originated in an adult with an advanced solid tumor such as melanoma, head and neck, liver or kidney cancer. CDR3 sequence reads: CASSPYQASSGNYEQYF. Written as DNA, the CDR3 is TGTGCCAGCAGCCCGTACCAGGCTTCTAGCGGGAACTACGAGCAGTACTTC.